The clone carrying this T cell receptor (beta chain) was counted only a few times. What it binds is not known. This sample was included in a study of CD8 T cells in Susac syndrome. General study points: The total CD8+ repertoires contained about 15 Susac-specific public clones, and the CD8+ TEMRA repertoires contained about five.

Trimming took 5 bases from V and 7 from J; bases not matched to a gene: 15. CDR1 and CDR2 from the germline V gene are MNHNS and SASEGT. CDR3 length: 18 residues. RNA was extracted with the RNeasy kit, and a quantity of about 0.45 to 1 ug was reverse transcribed using random hexamers. TCRdb passed the immunoSEQ multiplex PCR reads through MiXCR, listing each CDR3 protein once. The sample includes some 130,000 distinct CDR3 sequences, roughly 94% seen only once; the top ten take roughly 0.2%. The sequencing sample was made of CD8+ T cells from PBMCs. The chain has TRBV6-1 and TRBJ2-2, with 11 bases matching TRBD2. This receptor was obtained from a human donor with Susac syndrome. The DNA of the CDR3 is TGTGCCAGCAGTCCACCCCCGACTAGCGGGATTCGTTTCGGGGAGCTGTTTTTT. This sequence encodes CASSPPPTSGIRFGELFF.